This T cell receptor beta chain was recovered during a study of regulatory T cells in long-lasting Graves disease. Study findings and constraints: Lower TCR diversity characterized persistent Graves' patients relative to newly diagnosed patients. Persistent disease exhibited a predilection for TRBV28, TRBJ1-2 and TRBJ2-5.

Arm-PCR of CDR3 regions with iRepertoire HTBI primers generated TCR beta libraries. TCRdb re-analysed the multiplex PCR reads in MiXCR, keeping a single row per CDR3 protein. The table records some 400,000 distinct CDR3 sequences, 14% to 15% of them present only once. Time point reported: newly diagnosed GD, antithyroid drugs for less than 3 months. Following extraction of RNA from PBMCs, that RNA was used to make the TCR library. Each patient gave approximately 9 milliliters of EDTA-anticoagulated peripheral blood. The CDR3 sequence is 15 residues long. V lost 7 bases, J lost 3 bases, and 8 bases stayed unmatched. From germline, CDR1 is SNHLY and CDR2 FYNNEI. At least ten counts were recorded for this clonotype. Its antigen remains unknown. These data also featured in a second study, about T cells in Graves' hyperthyroidism and ophthalmopathy. That source adds: First-round RT-PCR of the TCR CDR3 relied on the HTBI primer set.

The TCR sequence derives from a woman younger than 45 with Graves disease. The chain couples TRBV2 to TRBJ2-3; 9 bases map to TRBD1. The sample consisted of peripheral blood mononuclear cells (PBMCs), taken at new diagnosis, from a patient treated with antithyroid drugs. CDR3: CASTTDRGGTDTQYF. CDR3 DNA sequence: TGTGCCAGCACCACGGACAGGGGAGGTACAGATACGCAGTATTTT.